The 8 T cell receptor beta chains below were found in one sample sequenced in a study of glioma-infiltrating T cells. The iRepertoire nested amplicon-rescue multiplex PCR amplified TCR alpha and beta CDR3s from RNA. TCRdb re-called the multiplex PCR reads through MiXCR, storing one row per CDR3 protein. The sample shows some 40,000 distinct CDR3 sequences, under 25% of them seen only once. The sequenced material came from glioma tissue, nonneoplastic brain tissue, or PBMCs (not recorded which). The receptors come from a human donor with low-grade glioma or glioblastoma, undergoing nonglioma brain surgery, or in good health (not recorded which).

The chain recombines TRBV27 with TRBJ2-5; the D gene could be TRBD1 or TRBD2 (5 bases each). This CDR3 is 12 amino acids long. CDR1 is MNHEY, CDR2 SMNVEV, per germline (reference sequence). DNA for the CDR3: TGTGTTAGCAGTGAAGGGACGGAGACCCAGTACTTC. Residues: CVSSEGTETQYF.

This clonotype has a handful of counts. This clone may be a read error of a much larger clone one base away. The genes are TRBV20-1 and TRBJ2-7; D is unclear. V was shortened by 1 base and J by 4 bases, with 8 bases between the two germline ends. The CDR3 is 12 residues long. Germline V gene data show CDR1 as DFQATT and CDR2 as SNEGSKA (reference sequence). In DNA form, the CDR3 reads TGCAGTGCTAGAGTTGGGGTGTACGAGCAGTACTTC. Protein: CSARVGVYEQYF.

Within the sample, this clonotype is medium-sized (0.01 to 0.1%). The chain carries TRBV20-1 and TRBJ1-1, with D unresolved. Germline assignment: CDR1 DFQATT and CDR2 SNEGSKA (reference sequence). This CDR3 is built from 13 residues. V lost 3 bases and J lost 0, with 8 bases in between. The CDR3 reads CSARVPVNTEAFF. In DNA form, the CDR3 reads TGCAGTGCTAGGGTACCTGTGAACACTGAAGCTTTCTTT.

J is TRBJ2-3 and V is TRBV5-4, with D perhaps TRBD2 (6 bases). CDR1 SGHNT and CDR2 YYREEE come from the germline V gene (reference sequence). The CDR3 covers 12 residues. Trimming removed 5 bases at V and 6 bases at J, with 10 bases between. CDR3 protein: CASRRDADTQYF. CDR3 DNA sequence: TGTGCCAGCAGGCGGGACGCGGATACGCAGTATTTT.

The CDR3 loop reads CSAGAQTGLYEQYV. CDR3 DNA sequence: TGCAGTGCTGGAGCCCAGACAGGACTCTACGAGCAGTACGTC. The rearrangement links TRBV20-1 to TRBJ2-7; perhaps TRBD1 as D (6 bases). CDR3 length equals 14 residues. V lost 5 bases and J 3 bases, leaving 17 bases between the germline ends. Germline values: CDR1 DFQATT, CDR2 SNEGSKA (reference sequence).

On this clonotype itself: One end of the junction varies from germline; a read error may be responsible. CDR3 sequence (DNA): TGCAGTGCTCTCCCCCTAGGTACGTACGTGCAGTACTTC. This encodes CSALPLGTYVQYF. The chain uses TRBV20-1 and TRBJ2-7; D remains unclear. The CDR3 consists of 13 residues. CDR1 and CDR2 from the germline V gene are DFQATT and SNEGSKA (reference sequence).

Remarks on this clonotype: A much larger clonotype is one base distant, so this may be a read error. The chain carries TRBV3-1 and TRBJ1-6; D is uncertain. Germline V gene sequence: CDR1 LGHDT, CDR2 YNNKEL (reference sequence). Trimming cost V 2 bases and J 5 bases, with 7 bases left between them. This CDR3 has 14 amino acids. The CDR3 loop reads CASSQQEDNSPLHF. The CDR3 DNA sequence: TGTGCCAGCAGCCAACAGGAGGATAATTCACCCCTCCACTTT.

Remarks on this clonotype: The germline gene is not matched at one end of the junction; a read error may be the cause. The V gene is TRBV6-1, the J gene TRBJ2-7, with D perhaps TRBD1 or TRBD2 (6 bases each). CDR1 and CDR2 (germline): MNHNS, SASEGT. The CDR3 spans 11 residues. This CDR3 is CANRAGNEQYF. The CDR3 coding sequence is TGCGCCAACAGGGCGGGGAACGAGCAGTACTTC.